This entry describes one T cell receptor beta chain. Its antigen remains unidentified. Base qualities are not provided; no much larger clone lies one nucleotide away. This record belongs to a study of tumor and adjacent non-tumor tissue in lung cancer listed by TCRdb under 2018. With regard to the full study: By cancer type, the cohort comprised 12 adenocarcinoma patients, a couple of squamous cell carcinoma patients and 1 small cell lung cancer patient. The 15 enrolled patients, of whom 10 were men and 5 were women, were aged about 30 to 80 years and were diagnosed with TNM stage I to III disease. A total of about 130 million productive TCRbeta reads were generated by sequencing, corresponding to an average of about 4.17 million reads per sample. For each patient, one tumor sample and one normal lung sample were taken, giving approximately 29 paired specimens that underwent TCRbeta CDR3 sequencing. The study compared bulk TCRbeta repertoires between lung tumor tissue and matched distant non-tumor lung tissue from over twelve lung cancer patients.

RNA was isolated from bulk, unsorted tissue, and RNA quality was assessed with a NanoDrop ND-1000 and an Agilent 2100. All donors had newly diagnosed lung cancer, had not received prior chemotherapy, and were admitted for thoracic surgery in China between August and November 2014. Patients who had received previous radiotherapy or chemotherapy, or who had another concurrent cancer, were excluded from the study. Surgical tissue pieces of about 1-2.2 cm3 were preserved in RNAlater solution and stored at -80 °C until use. Libraries were made using multiplex PCR. These reads were obtained on an Illumina HiSeq 2500. Following protocols modified from ARM-PCR, the researchers constructed TCRbeta libraries through three rounds of nested PCR with primers (Table S4). PCR products of 200-500 bp were gel-excised and purified with the QIAquick gel extraction kit before sequencing. The study's processing was this. Trimmomatic was used to clean the reads, FLASH was used to merge the reads into complete CDR3 sequences, and MiTCR was used to assign the reads to V(D)J germline segments. VDJtools was used to compute clonal diversity as the inverse Simpson's index. A read counted as productive if the sequence was in-frame and lacked a premature stop codon. TCRdb trimmed public reads at Q25 via fastp, called clones via MiXCR and kept in-frame beta chains. Each CDR3 protein gets just one entry, which takes the most common genes and DNA from the rows behind it. None of the V and J calls come from the authors' own analysis; TCRdb made them. This sample gives roughly 200,000 distinct CDR3 sequences in total; about 71% of them show up just once. About 23% of the sample belongs to the ten largest clones.

There are 13 amino acids in the CDR3, from cysteine to phenylalanine inclusive. Only CDR3 DNA remains: 39 bases, in frame from the first base. From a lookup of the germline V gene (reference sequence), CDR1 and CDR2 are DFQATT and SNEGSKA. Deletion took 4 bases off V and 6 bases off J, with a span of 15 bases between the germline ends. The research as a whole found: The top 100 clones accounted for a significantly larger cumulative portion of the repertoire in normal lung than in tumor tissue. TCR diversity (inverse Simpson) was significantly higher in tumor than in normal lung tissue (431.37 vs 166.20, P = 0.0075, Mann-Whitney U test). Because peripheral blood was not sequenced, the blood TCRbeta repertoires of the lung cancer patients in the study went unexamined. TCR diversity was significantly higher in younger patients, and higher tumor TCR diversity was associated with shorter overall and disease-free survival. The methods do not name the sequencing platform or mention unique molecular identifiers. With only roughly 16 patients in the cohort, the authors noted that larger samples and more detailed clinical data are needed.

The V gene is TRBV20-1 and the J gene is TRBJ1-1; the D segment could be TRBD1, given 6 matching bases. Sequenced: lung tumor tissue. This clonotype was sampled from a man in his sixties with non-small cell lung cancer. The nucleotide sequence reads TGCAGTGCTACCGCGGGACAAGTTTCTGAAGCTTTCTTT. It specifies CSATAGQVSEAFF.